The 2 T cell receptor beta chains below all came from one sample that was sequenced in a study of blood T cell dynamics during melanoma immunotherapy. Clones were sequenced by immunoSEQ multiplex PCR, and TCRdb holds only the in-frame ones, with some missing. The sample gives 15,000 or so clones, roughly 87% of which show up once; approximately 7.8% is in the top ten. Noted time point: week 3, after first cycle of checkpoint inhibitor. The starting material was blood, obtained from a patient treated with checkpoint blockade. These receptors were collected from a human donor with melanoma.

J is TRBJ2-3 and V is TRBV30; 11 positions agree with TRBD1. This CDR3 has 16 residues. Germline assignment: CDR1 GTSNPN and CDR2 SVGIG (reference sequence). J lost 6 bases, V lost 2 bases, and 10 bases had no gene match. The CDR3 DNA reads as TGTGCCTGGAGTTCCGGACAGGGGGCTATCTATGATACGCAGTATTTT. Protein sequence: CAWSSGQGAIYDTQYF.

V is TRBV5-1 and J is TRBJ2-7; weak D call: TRBD2 (5 bases). The CDR3 sequence is 14 residues long. V gave up 4 bases and J gave up 2 bases, with 13 bases separating them. CDR1 SGHRS and CDR2 YFSETQ come from the germline V gene. In DNA form, the CDR3 reads TGCGCCAGCAGCCCGGGAACGCAGACCTACGAGCAGTACTTC. As protein: CASSPGTQTYEQYF.